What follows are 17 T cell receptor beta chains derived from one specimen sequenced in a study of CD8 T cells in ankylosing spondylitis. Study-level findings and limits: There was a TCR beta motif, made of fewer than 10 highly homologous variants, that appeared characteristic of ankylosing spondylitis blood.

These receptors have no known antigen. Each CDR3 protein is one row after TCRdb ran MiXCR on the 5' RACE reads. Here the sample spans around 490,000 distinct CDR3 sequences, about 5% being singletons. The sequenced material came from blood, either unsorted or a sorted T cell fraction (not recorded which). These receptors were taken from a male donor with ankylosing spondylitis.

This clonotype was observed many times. The DNA for the CDR3 is TGCGCCAGCAGCTCCTCTACAGGGGCTGAAGCTTTCTTT. As protein: CASSSSTGAEAFF. The chain recombines TRBV5-1 with TRBJ1-1, with 7 bases that match TRBD1. Trimming removed 3 bases from V and 6 bases from J; junction bases left unmatched: 5. The CDR3 totals 13 residues. Germline CDR1 reads SGHRS; CDR2 reads YFSETQ.

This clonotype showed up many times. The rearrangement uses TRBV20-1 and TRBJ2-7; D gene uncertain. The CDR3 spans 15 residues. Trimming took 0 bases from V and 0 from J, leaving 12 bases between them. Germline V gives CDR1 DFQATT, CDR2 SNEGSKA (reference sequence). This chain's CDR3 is CSARDLLASSYEQYF. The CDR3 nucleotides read TGCAGTGCTAGAGATCTATTGGCCAGCTCCTACGAGCAGTACTTC.

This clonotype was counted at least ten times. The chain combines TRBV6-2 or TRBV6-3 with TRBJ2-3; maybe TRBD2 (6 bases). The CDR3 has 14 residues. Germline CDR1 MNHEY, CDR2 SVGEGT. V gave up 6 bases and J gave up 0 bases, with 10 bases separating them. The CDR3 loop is CASRFSGSTDTQYF. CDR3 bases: TGTGCCAGCAGGTTTAGCGGAAGCACAGATACGCAGTATTTT.

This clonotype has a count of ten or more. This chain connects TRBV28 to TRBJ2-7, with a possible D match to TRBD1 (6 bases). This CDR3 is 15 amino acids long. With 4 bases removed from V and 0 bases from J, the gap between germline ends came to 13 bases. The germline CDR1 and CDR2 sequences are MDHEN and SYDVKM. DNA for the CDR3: TGTGCCAGCAGTTCTCCCAGGGGAAGCTCCTACGAGCAGTACTTC. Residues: CASSSPRGSSYEQYF.

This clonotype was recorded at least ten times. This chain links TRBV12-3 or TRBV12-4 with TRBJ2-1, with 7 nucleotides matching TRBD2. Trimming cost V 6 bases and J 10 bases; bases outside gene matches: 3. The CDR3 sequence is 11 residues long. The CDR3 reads CASSPGGEQFF. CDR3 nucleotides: TGTGCCAGCAGCCCCGGGGGGGAGCAGTTCTTC.

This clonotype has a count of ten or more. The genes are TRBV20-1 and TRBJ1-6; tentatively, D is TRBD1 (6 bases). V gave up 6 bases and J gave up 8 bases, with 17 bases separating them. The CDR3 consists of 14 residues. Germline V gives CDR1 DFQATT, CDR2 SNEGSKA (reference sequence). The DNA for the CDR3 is TGCAGTGCCATGGACCTCCCAGGGGATTCACCCCTCCACTTT. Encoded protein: CSAMDLPGDSPLHF.

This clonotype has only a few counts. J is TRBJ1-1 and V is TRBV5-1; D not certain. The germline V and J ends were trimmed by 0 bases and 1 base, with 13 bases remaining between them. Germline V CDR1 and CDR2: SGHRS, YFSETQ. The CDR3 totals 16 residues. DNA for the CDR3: TGCGCCAGCAGCTTGGAGGTAGGCAGATGGAACACTGAAGCTTTCTTT. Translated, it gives CASSLEVGRWNTEAFF.

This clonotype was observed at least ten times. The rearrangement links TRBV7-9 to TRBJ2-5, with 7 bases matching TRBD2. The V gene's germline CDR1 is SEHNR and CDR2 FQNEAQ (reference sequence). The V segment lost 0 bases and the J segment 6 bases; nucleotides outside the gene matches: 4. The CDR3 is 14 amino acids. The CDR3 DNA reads TGTGCCAGCAGCTTAGCCCGGGGACTAAAGACCCAGTACTTC. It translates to CASSLARGLKTQYF.

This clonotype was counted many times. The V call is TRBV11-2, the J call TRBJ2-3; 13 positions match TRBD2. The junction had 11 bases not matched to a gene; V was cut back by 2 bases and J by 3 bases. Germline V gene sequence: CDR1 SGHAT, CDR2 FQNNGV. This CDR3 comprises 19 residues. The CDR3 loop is CASSLYSPRLAGGTDTQYF. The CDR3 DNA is TGTGCCAGCAGCTTATATTCCCCGAGACTAGCGGGGGGAACAGATACGCAGTATTTT.

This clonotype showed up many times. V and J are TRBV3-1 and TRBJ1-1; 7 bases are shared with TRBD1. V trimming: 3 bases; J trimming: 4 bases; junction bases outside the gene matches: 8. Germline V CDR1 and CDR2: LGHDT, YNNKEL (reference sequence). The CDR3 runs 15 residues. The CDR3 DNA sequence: TGTGCCAGCAGCCAGAATTTAGACAGGGCCACTGAAGCTTTCTTT. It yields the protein CASSQNLDRATEAFF.

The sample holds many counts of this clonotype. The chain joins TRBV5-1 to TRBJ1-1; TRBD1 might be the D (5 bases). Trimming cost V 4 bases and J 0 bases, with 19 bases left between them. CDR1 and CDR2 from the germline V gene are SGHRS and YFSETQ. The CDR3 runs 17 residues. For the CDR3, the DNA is TGCGCCAGCAGCCCGATGTGGGGCAGAGCAATGAACACTGAAGCTTTCTTT. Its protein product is CASSPMWGRAMNTEAFF.

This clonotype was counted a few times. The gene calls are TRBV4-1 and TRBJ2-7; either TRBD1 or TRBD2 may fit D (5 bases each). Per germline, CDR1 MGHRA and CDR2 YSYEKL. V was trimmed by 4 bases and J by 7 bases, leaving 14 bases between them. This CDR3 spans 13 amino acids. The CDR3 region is CASSPGTLGEQYF. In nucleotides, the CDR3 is TGCGCCAGCAGCCCCGGGACCTTGGGAGAGCAGTACTTC.

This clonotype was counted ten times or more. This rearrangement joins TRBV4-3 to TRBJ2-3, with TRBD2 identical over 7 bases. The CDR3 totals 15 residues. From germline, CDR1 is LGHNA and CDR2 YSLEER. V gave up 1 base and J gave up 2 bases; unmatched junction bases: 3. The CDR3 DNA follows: TGCGCCAGCAGCCAAGCGGGAGGTCCCACAGATACGCAGTATTTT. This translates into CASSQAGGPTDTQYF.

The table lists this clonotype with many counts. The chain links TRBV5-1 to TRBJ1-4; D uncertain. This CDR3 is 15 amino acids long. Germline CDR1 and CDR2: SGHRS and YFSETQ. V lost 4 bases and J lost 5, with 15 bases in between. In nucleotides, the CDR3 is TGCGCCAGCAGCCCCGGACGGGATCAGAATGAAAAACTGTTTTTT. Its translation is CASSPGRDQNEKLFF.

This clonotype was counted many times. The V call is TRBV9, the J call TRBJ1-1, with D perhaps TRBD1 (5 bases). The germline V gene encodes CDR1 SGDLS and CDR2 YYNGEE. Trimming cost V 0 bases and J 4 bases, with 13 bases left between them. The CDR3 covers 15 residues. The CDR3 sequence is CASSVDAGLGTEAFF. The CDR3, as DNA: TGTGCCAGCAGCGTAGACGCAGGGTTGGGCACTGAAGCTTTCTTT.

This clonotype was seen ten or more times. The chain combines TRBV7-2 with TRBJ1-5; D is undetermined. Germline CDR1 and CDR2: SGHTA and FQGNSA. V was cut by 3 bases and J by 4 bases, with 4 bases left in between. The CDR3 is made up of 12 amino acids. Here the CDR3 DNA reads TGTGCCAGCAGCTTTGGGAATCAGCCCCAGCATTTT. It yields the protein CASSFGNQPQHF.

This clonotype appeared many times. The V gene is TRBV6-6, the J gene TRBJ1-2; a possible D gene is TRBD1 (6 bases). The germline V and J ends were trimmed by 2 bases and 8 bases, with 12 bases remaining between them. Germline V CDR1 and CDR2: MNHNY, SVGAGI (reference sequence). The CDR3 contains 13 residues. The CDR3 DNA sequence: TGTGCCAGCAGTTACCTGGGGGCGGAAGGCTACACCTTC. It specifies CASSYLGAEGYTF.